These 17 T cell receptor beta chains share one sample of origin, sequenced in a study of circulating and synovial CD4+ cells in juvenile arthritis. Data came from immunoSEQ multiplex PCR; TCRdb stores just in-frame clones and leaves some out. The data hold around 30,000 clones, with about 95% observed a single time. Sequencing used CD4+ T cells from blood. Every receptor here comes from a human donor with juvenile idiopathic arthritis.

The chain links TRBV6-1 to TRBJ2-2; D might be TRBD2 (5 bases). V lost 4 bases and J lost 7, with 13 bases in between. The germline V gene has CDR1 MNHNS and CDR2 SASEGT. The CDR3 extends over 14 amino acids. In nucleotides, the CDR3 is TGTGCCAGCAGTGTGGGTCTAGCAGTCGGGGAGCTGTTTTTT. Translated, it gives CASSVGLAVGELFF.

This chain uses TRBV7-9 with TRBJ2-7, with 10 nucleotides matching TRBD1. Germline V gene data show CDR1 as SEHNR and CDR2 as FQNEAQ (reference sequence). V shed 4 bases, J shed 2 bases, and the junction held 8 bases outside the gene matches. CDR3 size: 16 residues. CDR3 amino acids: CASSSSSGTGAYEQYF. Written as DNA, the CDR3 is TGTGCCAGCAGCTCCTCATCCGGGACAGGGGCCTACGAGCAGTACTTC.

The chain carries TRBV9 and TRBJ2-3; tentatively, D is TRBD2 (5 bases). The V end lost 0 bases, the J end lost 1 base, and 9 bases lay between the germline ends. The CDR3 loop spans 15 amino acids. CDR1 is SGDLS and CDR2 is YYNGEE in the germline V gene. The chain's CDR3 is CASSVGFGGTDTQYF. As DNA, the CDR3 is TGTGCCAGCAGCGTAGGGTTCGGGGGCACAGATACGCAGTATTTT.

This chain links TRBV5-1 with TRBJ2-7, with TRBD1 matching over 10 bases. Losses at the gene ends were 0 bases for V and 4 bases for J; bases not matched to a gene: 16. The germline V gene has CDR1 SGHRS and CDR2 YFSETQ. The CDR3 is made up of 19 amino acids. As DNA, the CDR3 is TGCGCCAGCAGCTTGGCCTTCTCCGGGACAGGGGTAGGGATTTACGAGCAGTACTTC. It translates to CASSLAFSGTGVGIYEQYF.

The chain is built from TRBV5-1 and TRBJ1-1; D ambiguous. Deletions cut 1 base from V and 2 bases from J, with 9 bases between. Germline lookup yields CDR1 SGHRS and CDR2 YFSETQ. This CDR3 spans 14 amino acids. The CDR3 DNA follows: TGCGCCAGCAGCTTGAACCCAGTTAACACTGAAGCTTTCTTT. Translation gives CASSLNPVNTEAFF. The whole variable domain, remainder taken from reference TRBV5-1 and TRBJ1-1, is KAGVTQTPRYLIKTRGQQVTLSCSPISGHRSVSWYQQTPGQGLQFLFEYFSETQRNKGNFPGRFSGRQFSNSRSEMNVSTLELGDSALYLCASSLNPVNTEAFFGQGTRLTVV.

The CDR3 region is CAISGAGRGGETQYF. The CDR3 coding sequence is TGTGCCATCAGTGGGGCCGGGCGGGGCGGGGAGACCCAGTACTTC. The V gene is TRBV10-3, the J gene TRBJ2-5; perhaps TRBD2 as D (6 bases). The CDR3 loop spans 15 amino acids. Germline V gene data show CDR1 as ENHRY and CDR2 as SYGVKD. Trimming removed 4 bases at V and 5 bases at J, with 17 bases between.

V usage is TRBV9 and J usage is TRBJ2-3; 9 bases are a match to TRBD1. The CDR3 is 14 amino acids. Per the germline V gene, CDR1 is SGDLS and CDR2 is YYNGEE. The trim removed 2 bases at V and 5 bases at J, leaving 3 bases unmatched. CDR3 in amino acids: CASSVDRGRDTQYF. CDR3 nucleotide sequence: TGTGCCAGCAGCGTGGACAGGGGTCGAGATACGCAGTATTTT.

This rearrangement joins TRBV19 to TRBJ2-3, with D tentatively TRBD2 (5 bases). This CDR3 spans 16 amino acids. The germline V gene has CDR1 LNHDA and CDR2 SQIVND (reference sequence). V was shortened by 4 bases and J by 1 base, with 15 bases between the two germline ends. The CDR3 DNA is TGTGCCAGTAGTAGGATGGCGAGCGGAGGCACAGATACGCAGTATTTT. Translating gives CASSRMASGGTDTQYF.

Only one count was recorded for this clone. The chain is built from TRBV10-3 and TRBJ1-2; 12 bases fit TRBD1. The CDR3 extends over 14 amino acids. Germline loops: CDR1 ENHRY, CDR2 SYGVKD. The trim removed 8 bases at V and 2 bases at J, leaving 3 bases unmatched. CDR3 nucleotides: TGTGCCATCTGGGGACAGGGGGCCAACTATGGCTACACCTTC. This translates into CAIWGQGANYGYTF.

The chain carries TRBV5-4 and TRBJ2-3; D is possibly TRBD2 (6 bases). Germline CDR1 is SGHNT and CDR2 is YYREEE (reference sequence). The CDR3 contains 16 residues. Trimming shortened V by 2 bases and J by 0 bases, and 13 bases separated the two germline ends. In nucleotides, the CDR3 is TGTGCCAGCAGCTTTATGCGGGGTGGCAGCACAGATACGCAGTATTTT. This translates into CASSFMRGGSTDTQYF.

This clone was recorded only once. The chain joins TRBV6-1 to TRBJ1-2, with 7 positions matching TRBD1. The germline V gene encodes CDR1 MNHNS and CDR2 SASEGT. The V and J ends lost 3 bases and 2 bases, in that order; junction bases with no gene match: 0. The CDR3 contains 13 residues. This CDR3 reads CASSDRGNYGYTF. The CDR3 DNA follows: TGTGCCAGCAGTGACAGGGGGAACTATGGCTACACCTTC.

This clone came up a few times. The DNA for the CDR3 is TGTGCCAGTAGTAAGGGGGCAGGCAATGAGCAGTTCTTC. Translated, it gives CASSKGAGNEQFF. V and J are TRBV19 and TRBJ2-1; TRBD1 matches 7 bases. Germline CDR1 and CDR2: LNHDA and SQIVND (reference sequence). The CDR3 has 13 amino acids. The V and J ends lost 4 bases and 6 bases, in that order; junction bases with no gene match: 3.

V and J are TRBV7-2 and TRBJ2-7, with 14 positions matching TRBD2. Trimming took 5 bases from V and 7 from J; bases not matched to a gene: 7. Germline V lookup: CDR1 SGHTA, CDR2 FQGNSA. This CDR3 has 15 amino acids. This CDR3 reads CASSRLAGGQGEQYF. CDR3 in DNA: TGTGCCAGCAGCAGACTAGCGGGGGGGCAAGGGGAGCAGTACTTC.

This chain joins TRBV18 and TRBJ2-7; 11 nucleotides match TRBD1. V lost 5 bases and J lost 3; bases outside the gene matches: 9. CDR1 KGHSH and CDR2 LQKENI come from the germline V gene. This CDR3 region has 16 residues. The CDR3 region has the DNA TGTGCCAGCTCATCGGCCCACGGGACAGGGGGCTACGAGCAGTACTTC. Amino acids: CASSSAHGTGGYEQYF.

This clone showed up just a few times. The chain recombines TRBV19 with TRBJ2-7; tentative D call: TRBD2 (5 bases). The CDR3 has 12 amino acids. V gave up 9 bases and J gave up 5 bases, with 14 bases separating them. In germline, CDR1 is LNHDA, CDR2 SQIVND (reference sequence). CDR3 sequence: CARGTGSDEQYF. The CDR3 nucleotides read TGTGCCAGGGGAACGGGGTCCGACGAGCAGTACTTC.

CDR3 protein: CASSPGTRRSQETQYF. CDR3 coding DNA: TGTGCCAGCAGCCCTGGGACTAGAAGGAGCCAAGAGACCCAGTACTTC. The V gene is TRBV11-3, the J gene TRBJ2-5; 8 nucleotides match TRBD2. The CDR3 is 16 residues long. The V gene's germline CDR1 is SGHNT and CDR2 YENEEA. V dropped 5 bases and J dropped 1; count of bases not matched to a gene: 9.

The V call is TRBV7-2, the J call TRBJ1-3; weak D call: TRBD1 (6 bases). Germline V gene lookup returns CDR1 SGHTA and CDR2 FQGNSA. The CDR3 loop spans 14 amino acids. Between the trimmed V and J ends, which lost 5 bases and 1 base, there was a span of 9 bases. In DNA form, the CDR3 reads TGTGCCAGCAGCCTCGACAGGTCTGGAAACACCATATATTTT. This sequence encodes CASSLDRSGNTIYF.